A selection of T cell receptor beta chains follows, all from one sample in a study of CD8 T cell repertoires and HIV-1 epitope variants. Sequencing was performed with immunoSEQ multiplex PCR; in TCRdb, only in-frame clones are kept and a portion is missing. Of some 87,000 clones in the sample, almost 75% were seen once. The sequenced sample consisted of uncultured baseline CD8+ T cells from peripheral blood mononuclear cells (PBMCs). These receptors originate from a male donor with HIV. The CDR3 runs from the conserved cysteine through the conserved F or W. The order of the fields is D gene, J gene, clone size, V gene, CDR3 DNA, CDR3 protein. A D gene is named only where the DNA matches it firmly. Not every row has a clone size; where given, it reads once, few, many or a size class.

>NA|TRBJ1-1|NA|TRBV27
TGTGCCAGCAAAGGGAGACCGGGGACTCGGGACCCAACTACCACTGAAGCTTTCTTT
CASKGRPGTRDPTTTEAFF
>NA|TRBJ2-5|NA|TRBV9
TGTGCCAGCAGCGTAGCTGGGGGGAAAGAGACCCAGTACTTC
CASSVAGGKETQYF
>NA|TRBJ2-1|many|TRBV19
TGTGCCAGTAGTATAGCCCTGGGGGATGAGCAGTTCTTC
CASSIALGDEQFF
>NA|TRBJ2-1|NA|TRBV28
TGTGCCAGCAGTTTTACAGGAGAGCAGTTCTTC
CASSFTGEQFF
>TRBD2|TRBJ2-2|NA|TRBV29-1
TGCAGCGTTGAGGGGGGACTAGCGGGAGGGTCCTCTCTGAACACCGGGGAGCTGTTTTTT
CSVEGGLAGGSSLNTGELFF
>TRBD1|TRBJ1-1|once|TRBV28
TGTGCCAGCAGTCGACAGGGGGCTATTGAAGCTTTCTTT
CASSRQGAIEAFF
>NA|TRBJ1-2|once|TRBV30
TGTGCCTGGACGCAGGGGAACGATGGCTACACCTTC
CAWTQGNDGYTF
>NA|TRBJ1-1|few|TRBV4-2
TGTGCCAGCAGCCAAGACCCAGGGTTCACCGTTGAAGCTTTCTTT
CASSQDPGFTVEAFF
>TRBD1|TRBJ1-4|few|TRBV5-4
TGTGCCAGCAGCGTTTCCGGGACAGGGTATGAAAAACTGTTTTTT
CASSVSGTGYEKLFF
>NA|TRBJ1-2|once|TRBV14
TGTGCCAGCAGGGGAAGAGGCCCCAGCGATGGCTACACCTTC
CASRGRGPSDGYTF
>TRBD1|TRBJ2-3|NA|TRBV9
TGTGCCAGCAGCGTAGCAGGGGGCGCCGGCACAGATACGCAGTATTTT
CASSVAGGAGTDTQYF
>TRBD1|TRBJ2-7|NA|TRBV27
TGTGCCAGCGCGCGCAGGGGGCTAGACGAGCAGTACTTC
CASARRGLDEQYF
>TRBD1|TRBJ1-1|NA|TRBV5-1
TGCGCCAGCAGCCGGGACAGGATGAACACTGAAGCTTTCTTT
CASSRDRMNTEAFF
>TRBD1|TRBJ1-4|NA|TRBV27
TGTGCCAGCAGAAGTCAGGGGGCATCTAATGAAAAACTGTTTTTT
CASRSQGASNEKLFF
>TRBD1|TRBJ1-2|NA|TRBV5-1
TGCGCCAGCCGTCCCGACTTGACAGGGAGGGGAGACACCTTC
CASRPDLTGRGDTF
>NA|TRBJ2-5|NA|TRBV6-4
TGTGCCAGCAGTGACGTCAAAGGCAGACGAAATACCCAAGAGACCCAGTACTTC
CASSDVKGRRNTQETQYF
>TRBD1|TRBJ2-2|NA|TRBV28
TGTGCCAGCAGTTGGACAGGGGGGACCGGGGAGCTGTTTTTT
CASSWTGGTGELFF
>TRBD1|TRBJ2-5|NA|TRBV27
TGTGCCAGCAGTAACCGGAGACAGGGGTTAGAGACCCAGTACTTC
CASSNRRQGLETQYF
>TRBD1|TRBJ2-7|NA|TRBV28
TGTGCCAGCAGTTTAAGTAGGGGACAGGGGACCTACGAGCAGTACTTC
CASSLSRGQGTYEQYF
>NA|TRBJ1-1|NA|TRBV10-3
TGTGCCATCCGGCAGTCTAGAGGGGGCACTGAAGCTTTCTTT
CAIRQSRGGTEAFF
>NA|TRBJ1-4|NA|TRBV5-5
TGTGCCAGCAGCCTTGGGACTCCCCCAGTGGAAAAACTGTTTTTT
CASSLGTPPVEKLFF
>NA|TRBJ1-1|NA|TRBV30
TGTGCCCAGTCCGAAGGGGGTGGGTCCTTGGGTGAAGCTTTCTTT
CAQSEGGGSLGEAFF
>NA|TRBJ1-5|NA|TRBV5-1
TGCGCCAGCAGCTTGGACGGAATCAGCAATCAGCCCCAGCATTTT
CASSLDGISNQPQHF
>NA|TRBJ1-2|large|TRBV4-3
TGCGCCAGCAGCCAAGATCCCGTCGAACTCGACTATGGCTACACCTTC
CASSQDPVELDYGYTF
>NA|TRBJ1-1|NA|TRBV5-4
TGTGCCAGCAGCTTGAAACACGCACCTGATGAAGCTTTCTTT
CASSLKHAPDEAFF
>NA|TRBJ2-7|NA|TRBV2
TGTGCCAGCAGTGAACCAGGGGTGACCGAGCAGTACTTC
CASSEPGVTEQYF
>NA|TRBJ1-6|NA|TRBV5-1
TGCGCCAGCCGGGACACCAATTCACCCCTCCACTTT
CASRDTNSPLHF
>NA|TRBJ1-2|NA|TRBV28
TGTGCCAGCAGTCTCAGTACCGAGAGGGGCTACACCTTC
CASSLSTERGYTF
>NA|TRBJ2-7|once|TRBV6-5
TGTGCCAGCAGTTACTCGAGGGGATCCTACGAGCAGTACTTC
CASSYSRGSYEQYF
>NA|TRBJ2-7|NA|TRBV28
TGTGCCAGCAGTCGGACAGTATACGAGCAGTACTTC
CASSRTVYEQYF
>NA|TRBJ2-3|NA|TRBV5-6
TGTGCCTCCGGACACGTCCTTAGCACAGATACGCAGTATTTT
CASGHVLSTDTQYF
>NA|TRBJ2-1|NA|TRBV5-4
TGTGCCAGCAGCTTTTGGGACGCCGCCTACAATGAGCAGTTCTTC
CASSFWDAAYNEQFF
>TRBD2|TRBJ2-4|NA|TRBV28
TGTGCCAGCAGTCCACCGGGACTAGCCCTCGTCAGAGACATTCAGTACTTC
CASSPPGLALVRDIQYF
>NA|TRBJ2-7|NA|TRBV9
TGTGCCAGCAGCGTAGGTACACCCTACGAGCAGTACTTC
CASSVGTPYEQYF
>TRBD1|TRBJ2-5|NA|TRBV13
TGTGCCAGCAGCCGAACAGGGGGCGTGGAGACCCAGTACTTC
CASSRTGGVETQYF
>TRBD1|TRBJ2-7|NA|TRBV18
TGTGCCAGCTCACCACCTTCCGGGACAGGATACGAGCAGTACTTC
CASSPPSGTGYEQYF
>NA|TRBJ1-5|NA|TRBV7-2
TGTGCCAGCAGCTTTCAGCCCGGCGGGTATCAGCCCCAGCATTTT
CASSFQPGGYQPQHF
>TRBD1|TRBJ1-4|once|TRBV6-5
TGTGCCAGCAGTCCACTCGGGACAGGGAATGAAAAACTGTTTTTT
CASSPLGTGNEKLFF
>NA|TRBJ2-7|NA|TRBV4-1
TGCGCCAGCAGCCAAGTAACGAGACTAGCAGGGGATACCTACGAGCAGTACTTC
CASSQVTRLAGDTYEQYF
>NA|TRBJ2-1|few|TRBV5-1
TGCGCCAGCAGCACTACTCAGGCCTCCCCTGAGCAGTTCTTC
CASSTTQASPEQFF
>TRBD1|TRBJ1-1|NA|TRBV4-1
TGCGCCAGCAGCCCTCTGACAGGGGCAACTGAAGCTTTCTTT
CASSPLTGATEAFF
>NA|TRBJ2-7|NA|TRBV5-4
TGTGCCAGCAGCTTGACAGGTGGCACCTACGAGCAGTACTTC
CASSLTGGTYEQYF
>NA|TRBJ1-4|few|TRBV4-3
TGCGCCAGCAGCCAAGGTCTTGGTCAAGAAAAACTGTTTTTT
CASSQGLGQEKLFF
>NA|TRBJ2-1|NA|TRBV7-2
TGTGCCAGCAGCCCATCCCCACCGGGGTTACAGTTCTTC
CASSPSPPGLQFF
>TRBD1|TRBJ2-7|NA|TRBV9
TGTGCCAGCAGCCCAGAGGGACAGCCCTACTACGAGCAGTACTTC
CASSPEGQPYYEQYF
>TRBD1|TRBJ2-7|NA|TRBV9
TGTGCCAGCAGCGTGGGACAGACCCCTTTGAACGAGCAGTACTTC
CASSVGQTPLNEQYF
>NA|TRBJ2-3|NA|TRBV29-1
TGCAGCGTGGCAGCGGCAGGATTAACGGTGCCCTTCGACACAGATACGCAGTATTTT
CSVAAAGLTVPFDTDTQYF
>NA|TRBJ1-3|few|TRBV7-2
TGTGCCAGCAAGGTGACCGGGCCTGGAAACACCATATATTTT
CASKVTGPGNTIYF
>TRBD1|TRBJ1-2|few|TRBV7-6
TGTGCCAGCAGCGAACAGGGGTCTGGCTACACCTTC
CASSEQGSGYTF
>NA|TRBJ2-3|NA|TRBV5-1
TGCGCCAGCAGCTCGGACACCACTAGCACAGATACGCAGTATTTT
CASSSDTTSTDTQYF
>NA|TRBJ2-1|NA|TRBV18
TGTGCCAGCTCACTAGGTACGGACAATGAGCAGTTCTTC
CASSLGTDNEQFF
>NA|TRBJ2-6|NA|TRBV7-2
TGTGCCAGCAGCTTAGAGGGAGCAGGTGGCTCTGGGGCCAACGTCCTGACTTTC
CASSLEGAGGSGANVLTF